The 31 T cell receptor beta chains reported below all come from one sample, sequenced in a study of control samples from healthy donors and cancer patients. The repertoire was sequenced with immunoSEQ multiplex PCR; TCRdb's copy has only in-frame clones and lacks some. The sample consists of about 150,000 clones, approximately 93% of them appearing once. Specimen: blood. The source of these receptors is a man aged 18 to 29 in good health.

The gene calls are TRBV4-1 and TRBJ2-7, with 11 bases that match TRBD2. Trimming took 0 bases from V and 0 from J; bases not matched to a gene: 7. Germline CDR1 reads MGHRA; CDR2 reads YSYEKL. The length of the CDR3 is 18 residues. CDR3 region: CASSQDGGTSGYSYEQYF. In DNA, the CDR3 is TGCGCCAGCAGCCAAGATGGGGGGACTAGCGGATACTCCTACGAGCAGTACTTC.

The chain uses TRBV19 and TRBJ2-1, with 8 bases that match TRBD2. V was clipped by 4 bases and J by 5 bases; unmatched bases: 10. The V gene's germline CDR1 is LNHDA and CDR2 SQIVND (reference sequence). The length of the CDR3 is 16 residues. The CDR3 DNA reads as TGTGCCAGTAGTAAGTCCAGCGGGGGCCCCAACAATGAGCAGTTCTTC. Its translation is CASSKSSGGPNNEQFF.

The chain carries TRBV27 and TRBJ2-3; 11 nucleotides line up with TRBD2. With V trimmed by 1 base and J by 0 bases, 9 bases remained unmatched. The CDR3 runs 19 residues. From germline, CDR1 is MNHEY and CDR2 SMNVEV (reference sequence). CDR3 nucleotide sequence: TGTGCCAGCAGTTTATGGGTAGCGGGGGGGCGGACTAGCACAGATACGCAGTATTTT. Protein sequence: CASSLWVAGGRTSTDTQYF.

The CDR3 loop is CASSLVGGAEEEQYF. The CDR3 DNA follows: TGTGCCAGCAGCTTAGTTGGAGGGGCGGAGGAAGAGCAGTACTTC. The rearrangement uses TRBV7-8 and TRBJ2-7; the D gene is possibly TRBD2 (6 bases). The CDR3 is 15 amino acids. Germline-derived CDR1 and CDR2 are SGHVS and FQNEAQ. Between the trimmed V and J ends, which lost 1 base and 7 bases, there was a span of 17 bases.

The CDR3, as DNA: TGTGCCAGCAGTTTCTTGGGTAGCAATCAGCCCCAGCATTTT. This codes for CASSFLGSNQPQHF. J is TRBJ1-5 and V is TRBV28; D not certain. CDR1 is MDHEN and CDR2 is SYDVKM in the germline V gene. This CDR3 has 14 amino acids. Trimming took off 3 bases at V and 0 bases at J, with 6 bases between the two ends.

The V gene is TRBV15, the J gene TRBJ1-5; unclear D gene. In germline, CDR1 is LNHNV, CDR2 YYDKDF (reference sequence). This CDR3 has 16 residues. Trimming took 0 bases from V and 6 from J, leaving 15 bases between them. CDR3 residues: CATSRDWVAQAQPQHF. The CDR3 nucleotides are TGTGCCACCAGCAGAGACTGGGTGGCCCAGGCTCAGCCCCAGCATTTT.

This clone occurred once. CDR3 in DNA: TGCGCCAGCAGCACGACTACAGGGGGAGAGACCCAGTACTTC. It translates to CASSTTTGGETQYF. The chain recombines TRBV5-1 with TRBJ2-5; the match to TRBD1 covers 8 bases. Germline V gene data show CDR1 as SGHRS and CDR2 as YFSETQ. CDR3 length: 14 amino acids. With 4 bases clipped from V and 4 bases from J, the junction kept 6 bases outside the gene matches.

This clone was picked up one time. The chain carries TRBV3-1 (or the pseudogene TRBV3-2) and TRBJ1-1; D call uncertain. V lost 0 bases, J lost 11 bases, and 13 bases lay in between. CDR3 size: 13 residues. CDR1 and CDR2 (germline): LGHDT, YNNKEL (reference sequence). The CDR3 nucleotides read TGTGCCAGCAGCCAAGATATAGGGATTGGGGCTTTCTTT. This sequence encodes CASSQDIGIGAFF.

V usage is TRBV7-9 and J usage is TRBJ1-2; D perhaps matches TRBD1 (6 bases). Trimming left V 3 bases short and J 4 bases short, with 15 bases between. Germline V CDR1 and CDR2: SEHNR, FQNEAQ (reference sequence). The CDR3 spans 15 residues. The chain's CDR3 is CASSLYPDRLYGYTF. CDR3 bases: TGTGCCAGCAGCTTGTATCCTGACAGGCTCTATGGCTACACCTTC.

This clone was picked up one time. This chain connects TRBV6-6 to TRBJ1-5; D uncertain. This CDR3 contains 16 residues. The germline V gene has CDR1 MNHNY and CDR2 SVGAGI (reference sequence). V was pared by 0 bases and J by 0 bases, with 9 bases between. CDR3 region: CASSYSGRDSNQPQHF. In nucleotides, the CDR3 is TGTGCCAGCAGTTACTCGGGAAGGGATAGCAATCAGCCCCAGCATTTT.

This chain joins TRBV12-5 and TRBJ2-7; TRBD2 matches 15 bases. Germline V gene sequence: CDR1 LGHNT, CDR2 FRNRAP. Trimming took 4 bases from V and 2 from J; bases not matched to a gene: 12. The CDR3 sequence is 19 residues long. As DNA, the CDR3 is TGTGCTAGTGGTTCCGACGCCGGGACTAGCGGGAGGTTCCCCTACGAGCAGTACTTC. It is translated as CASGSDAGTSGRFPYEQYF.

In regard to this clone: An end of the junction does not agree with germline; a read error may underlie this. The V gene is TRBV10-2, the J gene TRBJ2-1; D is unresolved. Germline values: CDR1 WSHSY, CDR2 SAAADI. This CDR3 has 10 residues. CDR3 loop: CASSANQQFF. In DNA, the CDR3 is TGCGCCAGCAGCGCCAATCAGCAGTTCTTC.

The chain employs TRBV27 and TRBJ2-1; D call uncertain. The V gene lost 3 bases and the J gene lost 7 bases, with 19 bases spanning the gap. CDR1 MNHEY and CDR2 SMNVEV come from the germline V gene (reference sequence). This CDR3 has 16 amino acids. This CDR3 reads CASSLGLGLKWNEQFF. The CDR3 coding sequence is TGTGCCAGCAGTTTGGGGTTGGGCCTAAAATGGAATGAGCAGTTCTTC.

This chain connects TRBV5-5 to TRBJ1-6; tentatively, D is TRBD1 (5 bases). V gave up 3 bases and J gave up 8 bases, with 12 bases separating them. Per the germline V gene, CDR1 is SGHKS and CDR2 is YYEKEE (reference sequence). The CDR3 runs to 14 residues. The CDR3 DNA reads TGTGCCAGCAGCTGGGGACTTGGAGATTCACCCCTCCACTTT. Protein sequence: CASSWGLGDSPLHF.

V usage is TRBV2 and J usage is TRBJ1-4; 7 positions match TRBD1. This CDR3 has 13 amino acids. V trimming: 6 bases; J trimming: 5 bases; junction bases outside the gene matches: 3. From germline, CDR1 is SNHLY and CDR2 FYNNEI. The CDR3, as DNA: TGTGCCAGCAGGAGGGGACAGAATGAAAAACTGTTTTTT. This gives the protein CASRRGQNEKLFF.

V is TRBV14 and J is TRBJ2-3, with D perhaps assigned TRBD1 or TRBD2 (6 bases each). Germline V lookup: CDR1 SGHDN, CDR2 FVKESK. Trimming took off 7 bases at V and 1 base at J, with 9 bases between the two ends. The CDR3 has 13 amino acids. For the CDR3, the DNA is TGTGCCAGCACGAGGGGGGGCACAGATACGCAGTATTTT. It translates to CASTRGGTDTQYF.

The chain uses TRBV18 and TRBJ1-3; D is unresolved. The CDR3 is 16 residues long. From germline, CDR1 is KGHSH and CDR2 LQKENI. The V end was cut by 2 bases, the J end by 0 bases, with 11 bases between. The CDR3 nucleotides read TGTGCCAGCTCACCAAACAGTGTTAGCTCTGGAAACACCATATATTTT. It translates to CASSPNSVSSGNTIYF.

The genes are TRBV6-2 or TRBV6-3 and TRBJ2-2; D gene unclear. Per the germline V gene, CDR1 is MNHEY and CDR2 is SVGEGT. The V gene lost 0 bases and the J gene lost 5 bases, with 10 bases spanning the gap. The CDR3 covers 15 residues. CDR3 residues: CASSYSIDTTGELFF. CDR3 DNA: TGTGCCAGCAGTTACTCCATAGACACGACCGGGGAGCTGTTTTTT.

The sample holds a few counts of this clone. The genes are TRBV19 and TRBJ1-6; the D is unclear. Trimming left V 10 bases short and J 0 bases short, with 4 bases between. CDR1 and CDR2 (germline): LNHDA, SQIVND (reference sequence). This CDR3 region has 12 residues. The CDR3 here is CATSSYNSPLHF. The CDR3 nucleotides are TGTGCCACTAGCTCCTATAATTCACCCCTCCACTTT.

This chain joins TRBV4-2 and TRBJ1-6, with D hard to call. The CDR3 contains 14 residues. Per germline, CDR1 LGHNA and CDR2 YNFKEQ. CDR3 sequence: CAAPNPQSNSPLHF. The DNA for the CDR3 is TGTGCAGCTCCCAATCCCCAGTCGAATTCACCCCTCCACTTT.

This chain joins TRBV12-3 or TRBV12-4 and TRBJ1-1; 7 bases are a match to TRBD1. The trim removed 8 bases at V and 3 bases at J, leaving 6 bases unmatched. CDR3 length: 13 amino acids. CDR3 sequence (DNA): TGTGCCAGCGGACAGGATTTGGACACTGAAGCTTTCTTT. It translates to CASGQDLDTEAFF.

The rearrangement links TRBV5-1 to TRBJ2-3; 14 nucleotides line up with TRBD2. The J segment lost 5 bases and the V segment lost 4 bases, leaving 15 bases of the junction unmatched. Germline assignment: CDR1 SGHRS and CDR2 YFSETQ. CDR3 length: 19 residues. The DNA of the CDR3 is TGCGCCAGCAGCCTGGGACTAGCGGGGGACCTGCAAAGGTTAGATACGCAGTATTTT. Protein: CASSLGLAGDLQRLDTQYF.

This clone was observed a single time. The chain uses TRBV9 and TRBJ2-1; 11 nucleotides line up with TRBD2. This CDR3 is 18 amino acids long. V gave up 0 bases and J gave up 9 bases; unmatched junction bases: 14. Germline-derived CDR1 and CDR2 are SGDLS and YYNGEE. The chain's CDR3 is CASSVEAGGLAGGGEQFF. CDR3 bases: TGTGCCAGCAGCGTAGAGGCGGGGGGGCTAGCGGGAGGCGGTGAGCAGTTCTTC.

This clone was observed a single time. This chain uses TRBV7-3 with TRBJ1-1; perhaps TRBD1 as D (6 bases). Germline values: CDR1 SGHTA, CDR2 FQGTGA. This CDR3 is built from 13 residues. The V and J ends lost 5 bases and 1 base respectively, with 8 bases between them. CDR3 nucleotide sequence: TGTGCCAGCAGCCAACAGGGGAACACTGAAGCTTTCTTT. Its protein is CASSQQGNTEAFF. Looking up the rest from reference TRBV7-3 and TRBJ1-1 gives the full variable domain: GAGVSQTPSNKVTEKGKYVELRCDPISGHTALYWYRQSLGQGPEFLIYFQGTGAADDSGLPNDRFFAVRPEGSVSTLKIQRTERGDSAVYLCASSQQGNTEAFFGQGTRLTVV.

The rearrangement uses TRBV11-2 and TRBJ2-3; D possibly corresponds to TRBD1 (6 bases). The length of the CDR3 is 12 residues. Looked up from germline, CDR1 is SGHAT and CDR2 is FQNNGV. The ends were cut back, 4 bases at V and 6 bases at J, with 8 bases in the middle. CDR3 nucleotide sequence: TGTGCCAGCAGCTCCCAGGGGGATACGCAGTATTTT. Residues: CASSSQGDTQYF.

This chain uses TRBV29-1 with TRBJ2-3; unclear D gene. V gave up 3 bases and J gave up 2 bases, with 9 bases separating them. This CDR3 is 13 amino acids long. The V gene's germline CDR1 is SQVTM and CDR2 ANQGSEA. The CDR3 region is CSVDPANTDTQYF. CDR3 nucleotide sequence: TGCAGCGTTGACCCGGCCAACACAGATACGCAGTATTTT.

The V gene is TRBV5-6, the J gene TRBJ2-5; D ambiguous. Germline CDR1 SGHDT, CDR2 YYEEEE. The CDR3 has 14 residues. V was clipped by 1 base and J by 8 bases, with 15 bases between them. DNA for the CDR3: TGTGCCAGCAGCTTGTTAGAGCTAGGGAACACCCAGTACTTC. Its translation: CASSLLELGNTQYF.

The chain combines TRBV30 with TRBJ2-2, with D possibly being TRBD1 (7 bases). Trimming cost V 1 base and J 6 bases, with 15 bases left between them. This CDR3 spans 15 amino acids. CDR1 and CDR2 from the germline V gene are GTSNPN and SVGIG (reference sequence). CDR3 region: CAWSDRAGGPGELFF. The DNA of the CDR3 is TGTGCCTGGAGTGATCGGGCAGGGGGGCCCGGGGAGCTGTTTTTT.

The genes are TRBV6-6 and TRBJ1-2; 12 bases align to TRBD1. The CDR3 loop spans 16 amino acids. Germline V gene data show CDR1 as MNHNY and CDR2 as SVGAGI (reference sequence). V trimming: 5 bases; J trimming: 5 bases; junction bases outside the gene matches: 9. This CDR3 reads CASSRRDRGRGYGYTF. Written as DNA, the CDR3 is TGTGCCAGCAGTCGAAGGGACAGGGGGCGCGGGTATGGCTACACCTTC.

The CDR3 is CASSDRGTREQYF. The CDR3 DNA reads TGTGCCAGCTCGGACAGGGGAACCAGGGAGCAGTACTTC. The chain uses TRBV19 and TRBJ2-7; TRBD1 aligns across 9 bases. CDR1 and CDR2 from the germline V gene are LNHDA and SQIVND (reference sequence). There are 13 residues in the CDR3. After removal of 9 bases from V and 7 bases from J, the junction contained 10 bases not matched to a gene.

In its sample, this clone was seen once. J is TRBJ2-7 and V is TRBV4-1; D call uncertain. The germline V gene encodes CDR1 MGHRA and CDR2 YSYEKL. The V end lost 0 bases, the J end lost 8 bases, and 14 bases lay between the germline ends. CDR3 length: 14 amino acids. CDR3 nucleotide sequence: TGCGCCAGCAGCCAAGATAAAGGGTTCGTTCAGCAGTACTTC. It codes for CASSQDKGFVQQYF.